This passage covers 3 T cell receptor beta chains from one sample sequenced in a study of blood T cells in healthy people across ages (dated by TCRdb to about 2015). Libraries came from 5' RACE. These reads were obtained on an Illumina HiSeq 2500. The second PCR ran for about 6 to 11 cycles and used a J-beta primer mix along with a sample-barcoded 5' primer. The raw public reads went through TCRdb reprocessing: fastp at Q25, MiXCR clone calling, in-frame beta chains kept. Rows matching on CDR3 protein sequence are summarized as one entry with the most common DNA and genes. The sample records around 400,000 distinct CDR3 sequences, 45% to 60% of which are singletons. The ten largest make up under 65% of the sample. Sequencing input: blood. The receptors were gathered from a man in his 60s in good health.

Regarding this clonotype: With a much larger clone just one base away, this may be a read error. The rearrangement joins TRBV29-1 to TRBJ2-4, with TRBD1 as a possible D gene (6 bases). This CDR3 comprises 14 residues. Germline loops: CDR1 SQVTM, CDR2 ANQGSEA. CDR3 region: CCVRGGPAKNIQYF. CDR3 nucleotide sequence: TGCTGCGTTCGAGGGGGACCCGCTAAAAACATTCAGTACTTC.

This clonotype was seen more than once but under ten times. V and J are TRBV20-1 and TRBJ2-7, with 7 bases lining up with TRBD1. V trimming: 2 bases; J trimming: 5 bases; junction bases outside the gene matches: 9. Germline V gene sequence: CDR1 DFQATT, CDR2 SNEGSKA (reference sequence). The CDR3 is 14 amino acids. CDR3 sequence reads: CSARKDRVGHEQYF. Here the CDR3 DNA reads TGCAGTGCTAGAAAAGACAGGGTGGGGCACGAGCAGTACTTC.

The CDR3 reads CAWTPGGNSYEQYF. The DNA of the CDR3 is TGTGCCTGGACGCCAGGGGGGAATTCCTACGAGCAGTACTTC. The rearrangement joins TRBV30 to TRBJ2-7; D is possibly TRBD1 (7 bases). Germline assignment: CDR1 GTSNPN and CDR2 SVGIG (reference sequence). Trimming shortened V by 4 bases and J by 1 base, and 14 bases separated the two germline ends. CDR3 size: 14 residues.